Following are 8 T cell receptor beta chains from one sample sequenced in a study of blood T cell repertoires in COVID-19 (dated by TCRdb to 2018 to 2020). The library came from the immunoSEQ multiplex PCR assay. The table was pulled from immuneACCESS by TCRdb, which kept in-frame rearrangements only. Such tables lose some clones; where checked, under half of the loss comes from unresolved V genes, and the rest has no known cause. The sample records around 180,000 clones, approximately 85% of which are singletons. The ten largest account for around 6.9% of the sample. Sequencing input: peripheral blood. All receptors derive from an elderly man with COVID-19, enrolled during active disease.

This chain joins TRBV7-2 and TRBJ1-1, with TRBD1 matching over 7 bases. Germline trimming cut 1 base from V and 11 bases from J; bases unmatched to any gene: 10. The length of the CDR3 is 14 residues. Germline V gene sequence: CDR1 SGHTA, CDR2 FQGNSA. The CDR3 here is CASSLDWGTGEAFF. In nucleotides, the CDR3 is TGTGCCAGCAGCTTAGATTGGGGAACAGGGGAGGCTTTCTTT.

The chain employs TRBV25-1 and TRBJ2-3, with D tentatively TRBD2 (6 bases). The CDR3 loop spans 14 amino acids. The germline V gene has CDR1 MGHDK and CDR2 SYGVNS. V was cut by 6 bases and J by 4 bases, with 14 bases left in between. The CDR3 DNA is TGTGCCAGCAGGGATCCGGGGGACGCAGATACGCAGTATTTT. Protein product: CASRDPGDADTQYF.

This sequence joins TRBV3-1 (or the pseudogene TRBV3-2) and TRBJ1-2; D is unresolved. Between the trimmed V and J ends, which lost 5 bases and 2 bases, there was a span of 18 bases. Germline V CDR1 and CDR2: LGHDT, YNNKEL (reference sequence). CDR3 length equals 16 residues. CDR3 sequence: CASSSPYPGMNYGYTF. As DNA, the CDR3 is TGTGCCAGCAGCTCGCCGTATCCGGGGATGAACTATGGCTACACCTTC.

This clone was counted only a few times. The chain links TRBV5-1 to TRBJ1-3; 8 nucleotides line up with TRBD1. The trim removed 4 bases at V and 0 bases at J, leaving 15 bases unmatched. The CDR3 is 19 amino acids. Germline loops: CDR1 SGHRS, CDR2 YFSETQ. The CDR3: CASSPNTGGRFPSGNTIYF. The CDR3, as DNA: TGCGCCAGCAGCCCCAATACAGGGGGACGATTCCCCTCTGGAAACACCATATATTTT. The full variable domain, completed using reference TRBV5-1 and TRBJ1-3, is KAGVTQTPRYLIKTRGQQVTLSCSPISGHRSVSWYQQTPGQGLQFLFEYFSETQRNKGNFPGRFSGRQFSNSRSEMNVSTLELGDSALYLCASSPNTGGRFPSGNTIYFGEGSWLTVV.

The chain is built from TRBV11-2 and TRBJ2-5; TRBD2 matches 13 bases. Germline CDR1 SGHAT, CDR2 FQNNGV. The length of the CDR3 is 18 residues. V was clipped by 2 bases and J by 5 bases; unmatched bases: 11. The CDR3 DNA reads TGTGCCAGCAGCTTAAGGACTAGCGGGGGCCATTGGGTGGAGACCCAGTACTTC. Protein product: CASSLRTSGGHWVETQYF.

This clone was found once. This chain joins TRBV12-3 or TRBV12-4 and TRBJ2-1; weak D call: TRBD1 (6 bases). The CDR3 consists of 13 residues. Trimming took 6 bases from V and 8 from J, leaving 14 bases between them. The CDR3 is CASSRNRVHEQFF. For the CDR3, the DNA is TGTGCCAGCAGCCGCAACAGGGTACATGAGCAGTTCTTC.

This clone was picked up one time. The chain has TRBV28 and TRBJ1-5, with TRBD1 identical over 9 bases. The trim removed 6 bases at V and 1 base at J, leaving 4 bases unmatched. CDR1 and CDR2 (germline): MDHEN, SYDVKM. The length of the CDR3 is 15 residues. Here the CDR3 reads CASRGQGYSNQPQHF. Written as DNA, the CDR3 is TGTGCCAGCAGAGGACAGGGGTACAGCAATCAGCCCCAGCATTTT.

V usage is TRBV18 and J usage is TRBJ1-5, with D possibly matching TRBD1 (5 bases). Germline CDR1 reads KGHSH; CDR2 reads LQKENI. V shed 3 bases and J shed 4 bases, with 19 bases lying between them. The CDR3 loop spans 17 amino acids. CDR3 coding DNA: TGTGCCAGCTCACCCACCCCAGCGGGGGGGGATAATCAGCCCCAGCATTTT. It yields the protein CASSPTPAGGDNQPQHF.